This T cell receptor (beta chain) was observed in a study of T cell responses to AZD1222 COVID-19 vaccine. This CDR3 region has 14 residues. Sequencing was performed with immunoSEQ multiplex PCR; in TCRdb, only in-frame clones are kept and a portion is missing. The data show roughly 190,000 clones, roughly nine tenths seen once. This sample comprised peripheral blood, obtained 28 days after the second AZD1222 dose. The TCR originated in an adult who received the AZD1222 COVID-19 vaccine. This chain uses TRBV1 with TRBJ2-7; whether TRBD1, the table's D call, matches the DNA was not checked. TRBV1 has pseudogene status. The DNA of the CDR3 is TGCACCAGCAGCCAAACAGGGTGGCCCTACGAGCAGTACTTC. It encodes CTSSQTGWPYEQYF.